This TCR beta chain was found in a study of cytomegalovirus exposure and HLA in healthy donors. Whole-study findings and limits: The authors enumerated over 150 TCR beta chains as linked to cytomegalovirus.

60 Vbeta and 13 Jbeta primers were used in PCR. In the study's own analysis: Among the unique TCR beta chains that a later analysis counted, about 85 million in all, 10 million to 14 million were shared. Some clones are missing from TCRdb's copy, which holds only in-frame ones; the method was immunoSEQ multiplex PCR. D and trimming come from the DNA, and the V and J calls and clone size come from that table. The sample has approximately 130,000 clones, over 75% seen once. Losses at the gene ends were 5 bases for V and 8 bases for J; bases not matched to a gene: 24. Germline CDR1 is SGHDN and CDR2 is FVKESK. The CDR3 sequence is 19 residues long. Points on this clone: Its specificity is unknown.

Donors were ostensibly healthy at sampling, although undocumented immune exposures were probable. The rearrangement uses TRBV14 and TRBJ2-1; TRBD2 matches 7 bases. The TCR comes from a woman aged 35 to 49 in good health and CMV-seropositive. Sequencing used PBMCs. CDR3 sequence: CASSEKVLGGLEEPHEQFF. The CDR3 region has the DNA TGTGCCAGCAGCGAAAAGGTTTTGGGTGGACTAGAGGAACCCCATGAGCAGTTCTTC.